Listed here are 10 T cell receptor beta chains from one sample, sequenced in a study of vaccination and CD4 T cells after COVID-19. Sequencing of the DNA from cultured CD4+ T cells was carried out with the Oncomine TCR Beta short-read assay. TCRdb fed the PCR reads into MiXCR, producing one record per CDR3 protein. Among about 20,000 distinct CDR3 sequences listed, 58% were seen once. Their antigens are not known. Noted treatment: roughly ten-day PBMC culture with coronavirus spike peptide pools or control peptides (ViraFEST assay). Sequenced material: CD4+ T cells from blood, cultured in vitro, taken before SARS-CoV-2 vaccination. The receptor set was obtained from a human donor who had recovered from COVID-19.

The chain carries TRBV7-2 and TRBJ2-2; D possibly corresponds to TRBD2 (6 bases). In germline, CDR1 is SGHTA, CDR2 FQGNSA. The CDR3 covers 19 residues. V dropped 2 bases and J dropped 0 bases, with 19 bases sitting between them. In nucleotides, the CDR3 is TGTGCCAGCAGCTTATTCCGGCTAGCGAAAAGCGCGAACACCGGGGAGCTGTTTTTT. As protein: CASSLFRLAKSANTGELFF.

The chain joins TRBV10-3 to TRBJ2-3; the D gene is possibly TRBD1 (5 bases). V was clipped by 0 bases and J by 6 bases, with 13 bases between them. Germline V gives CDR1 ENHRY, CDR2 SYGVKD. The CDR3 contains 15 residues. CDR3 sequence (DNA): TGTGCCATCAGTGAGTCTGGCCCAGGGCGGGATACGCAGTATTTT. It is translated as CAISESGPGRDTQYF.

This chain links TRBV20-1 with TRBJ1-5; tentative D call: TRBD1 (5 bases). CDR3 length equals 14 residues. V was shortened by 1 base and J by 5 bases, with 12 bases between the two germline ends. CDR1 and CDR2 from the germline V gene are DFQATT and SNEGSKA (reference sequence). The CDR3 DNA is TGCAGTGCTAGAGTAGCAGGGACGGATCAGCCCCAGCATTTT. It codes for CSARVAGTDQPQHF.

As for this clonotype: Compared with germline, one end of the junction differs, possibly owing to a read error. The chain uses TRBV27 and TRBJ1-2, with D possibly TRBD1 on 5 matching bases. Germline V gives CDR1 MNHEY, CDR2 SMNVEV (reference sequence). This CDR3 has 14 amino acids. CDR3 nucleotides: TGTGCCAGCAGTACGCGGCGGTCCGGGACGCTATCTCACTTC. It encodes CASSTRRSGTLSHF.

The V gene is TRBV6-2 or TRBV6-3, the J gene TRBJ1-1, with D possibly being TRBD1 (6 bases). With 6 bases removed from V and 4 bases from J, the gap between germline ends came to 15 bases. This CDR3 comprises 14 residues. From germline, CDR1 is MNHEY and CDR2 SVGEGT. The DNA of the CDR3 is TGTGCCAGCAGGCGGGGATCAGGGGTCACTGAAGCTTTCTTT. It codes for CASRRGSGVTEAFF.

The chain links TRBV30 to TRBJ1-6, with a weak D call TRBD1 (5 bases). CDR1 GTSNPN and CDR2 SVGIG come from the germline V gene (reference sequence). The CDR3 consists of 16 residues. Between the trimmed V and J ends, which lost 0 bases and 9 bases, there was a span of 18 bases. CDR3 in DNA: TGTGCCTGGAGTGTCTCCCGGCAGGGTATTGGTTCACCCCTCCACTTT. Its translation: CAWSVSRQGIGSPLHF. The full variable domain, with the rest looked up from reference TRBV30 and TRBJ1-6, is SQTIHQWPATLVQPVGSPLSLECTVEGTSNPNLYWYRQAAGRGLQLLFYSVGIGQISSEVPQNLSASRPQDRQFILSSKKLLLSDSGFYLCAWSVSRQGIGSPLHFGNGTRLTVT.

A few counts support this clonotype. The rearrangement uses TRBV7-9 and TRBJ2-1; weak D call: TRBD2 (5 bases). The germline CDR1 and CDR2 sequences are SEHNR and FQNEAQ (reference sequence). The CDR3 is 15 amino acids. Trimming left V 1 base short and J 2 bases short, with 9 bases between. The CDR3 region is CASSLVGDAYNEQFF. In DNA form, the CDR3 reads TGTGCCAGCAGCTTAGTGGGAGACGCCTACAATGAGCAGTTCTTC.

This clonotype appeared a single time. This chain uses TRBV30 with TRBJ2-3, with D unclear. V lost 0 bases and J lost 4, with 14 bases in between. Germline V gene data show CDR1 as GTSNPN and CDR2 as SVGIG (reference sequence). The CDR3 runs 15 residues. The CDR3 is CAWSVLRLAADTQYF. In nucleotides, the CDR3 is TGTGCCTGGAGTGTATTGCGTTTGGCCGCAGATACGCAGTATTTT.

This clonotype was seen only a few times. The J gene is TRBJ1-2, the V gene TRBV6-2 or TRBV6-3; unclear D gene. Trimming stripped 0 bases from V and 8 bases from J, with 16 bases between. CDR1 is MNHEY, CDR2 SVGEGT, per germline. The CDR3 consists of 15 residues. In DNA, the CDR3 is TGTGCCAGCAGTTACTCTCCAGGCCCCTTGGGAGGCTACACCTTC. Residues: CASSYSPGPLGGYTF.

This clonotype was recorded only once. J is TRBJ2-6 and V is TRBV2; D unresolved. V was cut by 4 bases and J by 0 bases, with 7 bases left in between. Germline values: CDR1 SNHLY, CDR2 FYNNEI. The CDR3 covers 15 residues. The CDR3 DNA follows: TGTGCCAGCAGTGGTTACCCCTCTGGGGCCAACGTCCTGACTTTC. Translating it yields CASSGYPSGANVLTF.